Below, 2 T cell receptor beta chains from the same sample are listed, as sequenced in a study of T cell responses to AZD1222 COVID-19 vaccine. Method: immunoSEQ multiplex PCR; TCRdb's copy keeps in-frame clones and lacks some. The sample has roughly 92,000 clones; 85% to 90% are singletons. This material consisted of peripheral blood, taken 28 days after the second AZD1222 dose. The receptors here all came from an adult who received the AZD1222 COVID-19 vaccine.

The chain employs TRBV6-6 and TRBJ1-1; D is undetermined. Germline assignment: CDR1 MNHNY and CDR2 SVGAGI (reference sequence). This CDR3 is 13 amino acids long. V was clipped by 0 bases and J by 7 bases, with 9 bases between them. CDR3 protein: CASSYSDGVEAFF. The CDR3 nucleotides are TGTGCCAGCAGTTACTCGGACGGAGTTGAAGCTTTCTTT.

The chain couples TRBV9 to TRBJ1-5, with D perhaps TRBD1 (6 bases). Germline V CDR1 and CDR2: SGDLS, YYNGEE. Trimming took off 1 base at V and 4 bases at J, with 6 bases between the two ends. The CDR3 has 13 residues. In DNA, the CDR3 is TGTGCCAGCAGCGTACAGGGGAATCAGCCCCAGCATTTT. Residues: CASSVQGNQPQHF.